The rows below give T cell receptor beta chains drawn from one sample of a study of blood T cells in healthy people across ages. One entry per CDR3 protein results from TCRdb running MiXCR on the 5' RACE reads. The sample holds over a million distinct CDR3 sequences, more than 35% seen once. The specimen sequenced was blood. These receptors were collected from a woman aged 60-70 years in good health. The CDR3 runs from the conserved cysteine through the conserved F or W. The D gene is left open where the match is weak. Size is stated for part of the rows, as once, few or many counts, or as a class when the clone is expanded.

D gene: -
V gene: TRBV5-1
J gene: TRBJ2-2
clone size: few
CDR3 protein: CASSLDRVTGELFF
CDR3 DNA: TGCGCCAGCAGCTTGGACAGGGTCACCGGGGAGCTGTTTTTT

D gene: -
V gene: TRBV2
J gene: TRBJ2-3
clone size: -
CDR3 protein: CASSEFVGQSTDTQYF
CDR3 DNA: TGTGCCAGCAGTGAATTTGTAGGCCAAAGCACAGATACGCAGTATTTT

D gene: -
V gene: TRBV7-3
J gene: TRBJ1-2
clone size: many
CDR3 protein: CASSLNPDGLSDYTF
CDR3 DNA: TGTGCCAGCAGCTTAAACCCCGACGGGCTGAGTGACTACACCTTC

D gene: -
V gene: TRBV7-6
J gene: TRBJ2-7
clone size: -
CDR3 protein: CASSLASAGGTYEQYF
CDR3 DNA: TGTGCCAGCAGCTTAGCCTCGGCAGGGGGGACCTACGAGCAGTACTTC

D gene: -
V gene: TRBV5-6
J gene: TRBJ2-6
clone size: -
CDR3 protein: CASSHAAAGVDSGANVLTF
CDR3 DNA: TGTGCCAGCAGCCATGCGGCGGCAGGTGTTGATTCTGGGGCCAACGTCCTGACTTTC

D gene: -
V gene: TRBV5-1
J gene: TRBJ1-4
clone size: -
CDR3 protein: CASSSTPEKLFF
CDR3 DNA: TGCGCCAGCAGCTCGACTCCTGAAAAACTGTTTTTT

D gene: TRBD2
V gene: TRBV20-1
J gene: TRBJ2-7
clone size: -
CDR3 protein: CSPFGGLASSNVNEQYF
CDR3 DNA: TGCAGTCCCTTTGGGGGACTAGCCTCATCCAACGTCAATGAGCAGTACTTC

D gene: -
V gene: TRBV4-1
J gene: TRBJ2-3
clone size: few
CDR3 protein: CASSQGGQGADTQYF
CDR3 DNA: TGCGCCAGCAGCCAAGGCGGACAAGGAGCAGATACGCAGTATTTT

D gene: TRBD2
V gene: TRBV6-1
J gene: TRBJ2-3
clone size: -
CDR3 protein: CASSDGRELPDTQYF
CDR3 DNA: TGTGCCAGCAGTGACGGGCGGGAGTTGCCAGATACGCAGTATTTT

D gene: -
V gene: TRBV20-1
J gene: TRBJ2-1
clone size: -
CDR3 protein: CSAERDSYNEQFF
CDR3 DNA: TGCAGTGCAGAGCGGGACAGCTACAATGAGCAGTTCTTC

D gene: TRBD2
V gene: TRBV7-8
J gene: TRBJ2-2
clone size: -
CDR3 protein: CASSRGLAGPNTGELFF
CDR3 DNA: TGTGCCAGCAGCCGTGGACTAGCGGGACCGAACACCGGGGAGCTGTTTTTT

D gene: TRBD1
V gene: TRBV29-1
J gene: TRBJ2-1
clone size: -
CDR3 protein: CSVVADRRYYNKQFF
CDR3 DNA: TGCAGCGTTGTTGCGGACAGGAGATACTACAATAAGCAGTTCTTC

D gene: -
V gene: TRBV2
J gene: TRBJ2-5
clone size: few
CDR3 protein: CAIEFADKRRKETQYF
CDR3 DNA: TGTGCCATTGAATTTGCGGACAAAAGGAGGAAAGAGACCCAGTACTTC

D gene: -
V gene: TRBV12-3/TRBV12-4
J gene: TRBJ2-5
clone size: few
CDR3 protein: CASSLGGVQTQYF
CDR3 DNA: TGTGCCAGCAGTTTAGGGGGGGTGCAGACCCAGTACTTC

D gene: -
V gene: TRBV11-2
J gene: TRBJ2-7
clone size: few
CDR3 protein: CASSLKRFGEQYF
CDR3 DNA: TGTGCCAGCAGCCTAAAACGGTTTGGCGAGCAGTACTTC

D gene: TRBD2
V gene: TRBV5-1
J gene: TRBJ2-7
clone size: -
CDR3 protein: CASSYQIGLAVSYNEQYF
CDR3 DNA: TGCGCCAGCAGCTATCAAATTGGACTAGCGGTCTCCTACAATGAGCAGTACTTC

D gene: TRBD2
V gene: TRBV11-2
J gene: TRBJ2-1
clone size: many
CDR3 protein: CASSLVRDYYYNEQFF
CDR3 DNA: TGTGCCAGCAGCTTAGTCCGGGACTACTACTACAATGAGCAGTTCTTC

D gene: -
V gene: TRBV6-5
J gene: TRBJ2-7
clone size: few
CDR3 protein: CASSLQGYYEQYF
CDR3 DNA: TGTGCCAGCAGCCTACAGGGATACTACGAGCAGTACTTC

D gene: -
V gene: TRBV5-6
J gene: TRBJ2-1
clone size: -
CDR3 protein: CASSFSERPYNEQFF
CDR3 DNA: TGTGCCAGCAGCTTCTCTGAACGGCCCTACAATGAGCAGTTCTTC

D gene: TRBD2
V gene: TRBV12-3/TRBV12-4
J gene: TRBJ2-1
clone size: -
CDR3 protein: CASSFRSGLGTRTSGRLFF
CDR3 DNA: TGTGCCAGCAGTTTTCGAAGTGGGTTGGGCACCCGGACTAGCGGGAGATTGTTCTTC

D gene: -
V gene: TRBV12-3/TRBV12-4
J gene: TRBJ2-3
clone size: few
CDR3 protein: CASKPTGLDTQYF
CDR3 DNA: TGTGCCAGCAAACCCACAGGGTTGGATACGCAGTATTTT

D gene: TRBD2
V gene: TRBV4-2
J gene: TRBJ2-7
clone size: many
CDR3 protein: CASSQGSRLAGDEQYF
CDR3 DNA: TGTGCCAGCAGCCAAGGTAGTCGACTAGCGGGAGACGAGCAGTACTTC

D gene: TRBD2
V gene: TRBV7-8
J gene: TRBJ2-1
clone size: -
CDR3 protein: CASSNQLAGGGNEQFF
CDR3 DNA: TGTGCCAGCAGTAACCAACTAGCGGGAGGGGGGAATGAGCAGTTCTTC

D gene: -
V gene: TRBV15
J gene: TRBJ2-3
clone size: -
CDR3 protein: CATSRFLADTQYF
CDR3 DNA: TGTGCCACCAGCAGATTCCTAGCAGATACGCAGTATTTT

D gene: -
V gene: TRBV3-1
J gene: TRBJ1-4
clone size: -
CDR3 protein: CASSQASVLEGKLFF
CDR3 DNA: TGTGCCAGCAGCCAAGCGAGTGTATTGGAGGGGAAACTGTTTTTT

D gene: -
V gene: TRBV9
J gene: TRBJ1-2
clone size: -
CDR3 protein: CASSPDPGYLDGYTF
CDR3 DNA: TGTGCCAGCAGCCCTGACCCAGGGTATCTTGACGGCTACACCTTC

D gene: -
V gene: TRBV18
J gene: TRBJ2-7
clone size: -
CDR3 protein: CASSPVNYEQYF
CDR3 DNA: TGTGCCAGCTCACCAGTGAACTACGAGCAGTACTTC

D gene: TRBD1
V gene: TRBV5-1
J gene: TRBJ1-2
clone size: -
CDR3 protein: CASSFGTGSNGYTF
CDR3 DNA: TGCGCCAGCAGCTTTGGGACAGGGAGTAATGGCTACACCTTC

D gene: -
V gene: TRBV27
J gene: TRBJ1-1
clone size: once
CDR3 protein: CASSQRTVTEAFF
CDR3 DNA: TGTGCCAGCAGCCAAAGGACAGTCACTGAAGCTTTCTTT

D gene: TRBD1
V gene: TRBV29-1
J gene: TRBJ1-3
clone size: -
CDR3 protein: CSVGDREGTGNTIYF
CDR3 DNA: TGCAGCGTTGGGGACAGGGAAGGAACTGGAAACACCATATATTTT

D gene: -
V gene: TRBV7-2
J gene: TRBJ1-1
clone size: -
CDR3 protein: CASFAGSTEAFF
CDR3 DNA: TGTGCCAGTTTCGCGGGGTCCACTGAAGCTTTCTTT

D gene: -
V gene: TRBV7-2
J gene: TRBJ2-7
clone size: few
CDR3 protein: CASSPITGYEQYF
CDR3 DNA: TGTGCCAGCAGCCCCATTACTGGGTACGAGCAGTACTTC

D gene: -
V gene: TRBV4-2
J gene: TRBJ2-1
clone size: few
CDR3 protein: CASSQTHSGTPYNEQFF
CDR3 DNA: TGTGCCAGCAGCCAGACACACTCCGGGACGCCTTACAATGAGCAGTTCTTC

D gene: TRBD1
V gene: TRBV28
J gene: TRBJ2-7
clone size: few
CDR3 protein: CASSPAGQGDHEQYF
CDR3 DNA: TGTGCCAGCAGTCCTGCGGGACAGGGGGACCACGAGCAGTACTTC

D gene: -
V gene: TRBV20-1
J gene: TRBJ2-3
clone size: few
CDR3 protein: CSADGRTSFADTQYF
CDR3 DNA: TGCAGTGCTGACGGGCGGACCTCTTTCGCAGATACGCAGTATTTT

D gene: TRBD1
V gene: TRBV27
J gene: TRBJ2-7
clone size: -
CDR3 protein: CASSPIFGARGREQYF
CDR3 DNA: TGTGCCAGCAGCCCCATCTTCGGGGCCAGGGGGCGCGAGCAGTACTTC

D gene: -
V gene: TRBV9
J gene: TRBJ2-3
clone size: few
CDR3 protein: CASSVEGSDTQYF
CDR3 DNA: TGTGCCAGCAGCGTAGAGGGTTCGGATACGCAGTATTTT

D gene: -
V gene: TRBV4-1
J gene: TRBJ2-7
clone size: -
CDR3 protein: CASSLTRLAYEQYF
CDR3 DNA: TGCGCCAGCAGCCTAACTAGGTTGGCCTACGAGCAGTACTTC

D gene: -
V gene: TRBV2
J gene: TRBJ2-7
clone size: -
CDR3 protein: CASTRKGYEQYF
CDR3 DNA: TGTGCCAGCACCAGAAAGGGTTACGAGCAGTACTTC

D gene: TRBD2
V gene: TRBV29-1
J gene: TRBJ2-1
clone size: -
CDR3 protein: CSVGLAVEQFF
CDR3 DNA: TGCAGCGTGGGACTAGCAGTCGAGCAGTTCTTC

D gene: -
V gene: TRBV3-1
J gene: TRBJ2-7
clone size: -
CDR3 protein: CASCQRGTYEQYF
CDR3 DNA: TGCGCCAGCTGCCAACGCGGTACCTACGAGCAGTACTTC

D gene: TRBD2
V gene: TRBV5-1
J gene: TRBJ2-7
clone size: few
CDR3 protein: CASVAGGSSYEQYF
CDR3 DNA: TGCGCCAGCGTAGCGGGAGGGAGCTCCTACGAGCAGTACTTC